These 7 T cell receptor beta chains were all obtained from the same sample, sequenced in a study of Graves' ophthalmopathy and Graves' hyperthyroidism. Amplified material comprised TCR beta CDR3 regions derived from RNA transcripts. Investigators did first-round RT-PCR with HTBI primers, then second-round multiplex PCR. TCRdb re-called the multiplex PCR reads with MiXCR, one entry per CDR3 protein. Among roughly 1.1 million distinct CDR3 sequences listed, 35% to 45% were seen once. Sequencing was carried out using peripheral blood or thyroid tissue (not recorded which). Source of these receptors: an adult man with Graves' hyperthyroidism.

As concerns this clonotype: One end of the junction varies from germline; a read error may be responsible. This chain's CDR3 is CNARTRVHQPQHF. In nucleotides, the CDR3 is TGCAATGCTAGAACCAGGGTCCATCAGCCCCAGCATTTT. The chain is built from TRBV20-1 and TRBJ1-5, with D possibly being TRBD1 (5 bases). The germline V gene encodes CDR1 DFQATT and CDR2 SNEGSKA (reference sequence). CDR3 length: 13 residues.

This clonotype has at least ten counts. The V gene is TRBV19, the J gene TRBJ1-5; no definite D call. There are 14 residues in the CDR3. V was shortened by 10 bases and J by 9 bases, with 22 bases between the two germline ends. Per germline, CDR1 LNHDA and CDR2 SQIVND (reference sequence). CDR3 nucleotides: TGTGCCACCCTGTCCTCTCAGCCCAATGGGCCCCAGCATTTT. Translating gives CATLSSQPNGPQHF.

Comment on this clonotype: Just one base apart from a much larger clone, this may be a read error. The chain is built from TRBV9 and TRBJ2-7; TRBD1 matches 7 bases. Per germline, CDR1 SGDLS and CDR2 YYNGEE. The J segment lost 5 bases and the V segment lost 8 bases, leaving 16 bases of the junction unmatched. The CDR3 sequence is 15 residues long. DNA for the CDR3: TGTGCCAGTAGTAGGAACCGGGACAGCCGCCACGAGCAGTACTTC. It encodes CASSRNRDSRHEQYF.

The CDR3 region has the DNA TGTGCCAGCAGTGCTAGCCAACCTTCGGGGGGCGTTCGGAATTCACCCCTCCACTTT. Translation gives CASSASQPSGGVRNSPLHF. This chain joins TRBV25-1 and TRBJ1-6; D is possibly TRBD1 (6 bases). The CDR3 extends over 19 amino acids. The V and J ends lost 4 bases and 7 bases respectively, with 26 bases between them. The V gene's germline CDR1 is MGHDK and CDR2 SYGVNS.

Comment on this clonotype: A read error may explain this, as a much larger clone is one base away. CDR3 region: CASSDSGGQGGYGQYF. CDR3 bases: TGTGCCAGCAGTGACAGTGGTGGACAGGGGGGGTACGGGCAGTACTTC. This rearrangement joins TRBV2 to TRBJ2-7, with TRBD1 matching 10 bases. CDR3 length: 16 residues. Germline CDR1 is SNHLY and CDR2 is FYNNEI.

In its sample, this clonotype was seen many times. CDR3 nucleotide sequence: TGTGCCAGCAGCTTCGGGACAGGGGTCTACGAGCAGTACTTC. It encodes CASSFGTGVYEQYF. This chain links TRBV7-9 with TRBJ2-7; 10 bases map to TRBD1. This CDR3 is built from 14 residues. The V and J ends lost 3 bases and 3 bases, in that order; junction bases with no gene match: 2. Germline-derived CDR1 and CDR2 are SEHNR and FQNEAQ (reference sequence).

This clonotype was observed at least ten times. The chain links TRBV19 to TRBJ1-6; D uncertain. With 6 bases removed from V and 0 bases from J, the gap between germline ends came to 15 bases. The CDR3 is 17 residues long. Germline loops: CDR1 LNHDA, CDR2 SQIVND (reference sequence). CDR3 bases: TGTGCCAGTAGCATGACGATGGACGGCTCCTATAATTCACCCCTCCACTTT. Its protein product is CASSMTMDGSYNSPLHF.